Following are 22 T cell receptor beta chains from one sample sequenced in a study of STAT5B mutations in CD4+ large granular lymphocyte leukemia. Sequenced by immunoSEQ multiplex PCR; TCRdb stores in-frame clones only, minus some. The table lists 20,000 to 25,000 clones, 79% of them singletons. The sequenced material came from CD4+ T cells from blood buffy coats. The receptors come from a human donor in good health.

This chain links TRBV6-1 with TRBJ1-2; tentatively, D is TRBD1 (6 bases). Germline V lookup: CDR1 MNHNS, CDR2 SASEGT. This CDR3 region has 16 residues. V was shortened by 0 bases and J by 2 bases, with 13 bases between the two germline ends. CDR3 region: CASSEARGRGNYGYTF. CDR3 DNA sequence: TGTGCCAGCAGTGAAGCGCGTGGCAGGGGAAACTATGGCTACACCTTC.

The rearrangement links TRBV28 to TRBJ2-1; D ambiguous. The CDR3 length is 12 residues. Germline V gives CDR1 MDHEN, CDR2 SYDVKM. With 3 bases removed from V and 8 bases from J, the gap between germline ends came to 8 bases. The CDR3 here is CASSFEVDEQFF. The CDR3 bases are TGTGCCAGCAGTTTTGAGGTCGATGAGCAGTTCTTC. Using reference TRBV28 and TRBJ2-1 for the parts outside the CDR3, the full variable domain is DVKVTQSSRYLVKRTGEKVFLECVQDMDHENMFWYRQDPGLGLRLIYFSYDVKMKEKGDIPEGYSVSREKKERFSLILESASTNQTSMYLCASSFEVDEQFFGPGTRLTVL.

The V and J genes are TRBV11-3 and TRBJ1-1; TRBD1 might be the D (5 bases). Germline CDR1 is SGHNT and CDR2 is YENEEA. This CDR3 has 13 residues. Between the trimmed V and J ends, which lost 7 bases and 1 base, there was a span of 10 bases. CDR3 loop: CASTKRGNTEAFF. CDR3 in DNA: TGTGCCAGCACCAAAAGGGGGAACACTGAAGCTTTCTTT.

This clone was detected only a few times. This chain uses TRBV11-2 with TRBJ1-3; D not certain. Germline V gene lookup returns CDR1 SGHAT and CDR2 FQNNGV. CDR3 length: 12 residues. Deletions cut 3 bases from V and 5 bases from J, with 5 bases between. This chain's CDR3 is CASSFQRNTIYF. The DNA of the CDR3 is TGTGCCAGCAGCTTTCAGAGAAACACCATATATTTT.

The chain couples TRBV18 to TRBJ1-1; D remains unclear. The CDR3 spans 16 residues. The V end lost 1 base, the J end lost 4 bases, and 16 bases lay between the germline ends. Germline lookup yields CDR1 KGHSH and CDR2 LQKENI. The CDR3 bases are TGTGCCAGCTCACCACGTAGGGATAGGAGCGGCACTGAAGCTTTCTTT. Its translation is CASSPRRDRSGTEAFF.

The CDR3: CASSLRGLAGVVDTQYF. The DNA of the CDR3 is TGTGCCAGCAGTTTACGAGGGCTAGCGGGAGTCGTAGATACGCAGTATTTT. This sequence joins TRBV27 and TRBJ2-3; 10 bases line up with TRBD2. The V gene's germline CDR1 is MNHEY and CDR2 SMNVEV (reference sequence). The CDR3 is 17 amino acids. The junction had 10 bases not matched to a gene; V was cut back by 2 bases and J by 5 bases.

V is TRBV11-3 and J is TRBJ2-2; 7 nucleotides match TRBD1. Germline V gene sequence: CDR1 SGHNT, CDR2 YENEEA. The ends lost 4 bases at V and 2 bases at J; junction bases unmatched: 10. The CDR3 has 17 amino acids. The CDR3 reads CASSSPEGQTNTGELFF. CDR3 DNA sequence: TGTGCCAGCAGCTCTCCAGAGGGACAGACAAACACCGGGGAGCTGTTTTTT.

This clone was counted a single time. CDR3 sequence (DNA): TGCAGCGTTGCGCTACCTAATGAAAAACTGTTTTTT. Translation: CSVALPNEKLFF. This chain joins TRBV29-1 and TRBJ1-4; D ambiguous. The germline CDR1 and CDR2 sequences are SQVTM and ANQGSEA. This CDR3 spans 12 amino acids. Trimming shortened V by 4 bases and J by 3 bases, and 6 bases separated the two germline ends.

This clone was picked up a small number of times. The chain employs TRBV29-1 and TRBJ1-5; D might be TRBD1 (5 bases). CDR1 and CDR2 (germline): SQVTM, ANQGSEA. Trimming cost V 4 bases and J 3 bases, with 10 bases left between them. This CDR3 comprises 13 residues. The DNA of the CDR3 is TGCAGCGTTGGTTGGGGGGACAATCAGCCCCAGCATTTT. It specifies CSVGWGDNQPQHF.

This chain uses TRBV28 with TRBJ2-7, with D tentatively TRBD1 or TRBD2 (5 bases each). CDR1 is MDHEN and CDR2 is SYDVKM in the germline V gene. V was shortened by 4 bases and J by 1 base, with 17 bases between the two germline ends. This CDR3 comprises 16 residues. Here the CDR3 DNA reads TGTGCCAGCAGTTACGCCGGGACCGCGAATTCCTACGAGCAGTACTTC. Translation gives CASSYAGTANSYEQYF.

J is TRBJ2-1 and V is TRBV7-2, with TRBD2 matching 8 bases. Germline-derived CDR1 and CDR2 are SGHTA and FQGNSA. The CDR3 is 15 residues long. V shed 0 bases, J shed 4 bases, and the junction held 2 bases outside the gene matches. CDR3 DNA sequence: TGTGCCAGCAGCTTAGCAGCGGGAGAATACAATGAGCAGTTCTTC. Protein: CASSLAAGEYNEQFF.

This chain uses TRBV6-1 with TRBJ1-4; a weak D match, TRBD1 (6 bases). V lost 4 bases, J lost 8 bases, and 14 bases lay in between. The CDR3 extends over 14 amino acids. Germline CDR1 reads MNHNS; CDR2 reads SASEGT. The CDR3 spells CASSAGTRDEKLFF. CDR3 DNA sequence: TGTGCCAGCAGTGCCGGGACAAGAGACGAAAAACTGTTTTTT.

This clone was observed a handful of times. This sequence joins TRBV30 and TRBJ1-1; D is unresolved. Germline V lookup: CDR1 GTSNPN, CDR2 SVGIG (reference sequence). The CDR3 is 13 amino acids. Trimming removed 5 bases at V and 8 bases at J, with 18 bases between. CDR3 amino acids: CAWARSHYDEAFF. CDR3 coding DNA: TGTGCCTGGGCCCGGAGCCACTACGACGAAGCTTTCTTT.

This clone was recorded once. The genes are TRBV30 and TRBJ2-1; the D gene is possibly TRBD2 (6 bases). The CDR3 loop spans 15 amino acids. Germline V gives CDR1 GTSNPN, CDR2 SVGIG (reference sequence). Trimming took 0 bases from V and 10 from J, leaving 19 bases between them. CDR3 sequence: CAWSVLSGGIPEQFF. For the CDR3, the DNA is TGTGCCTGGAGTGTACTCTCGGGCGGGATCCCCGAGCAGTTCTTC. Variable domain in full (rest from reference TRBV30 and TRBJ2-1): SQTIHQWPATLVQPVGSPLSLECTVEGTSNPNLYWYRQAAGRGLQLLFYSVGIGQISSEVPQNLSASRPQDRQFILSSKKLLLSDSGFYLCAWSVLSGGIPEQFFGPGTRLTVL.

CDR3 loop: CASKGPLYGEQYF. As DNA, the CDR3 is TGTGCCAGCAAAGGCCCCCTCTACGGCGAGCAGTACTTC. This chain joins TRBV6-1 and TRBJ2-7; D ambiguous. Germline V gene lookup returns CDR1 MNHNS and CDR2 SASEGT. This CDR3 has 13 residues. Between the trimmed V and J ends, which lost 7 bases and 6 bases, there was a span of 16 bases.

The chain couples TRBV5-4 to TRBJ2-7, with TRBD1 matching 10 bases. This CDR3 contains 14 residues. The junction had 5 bases not matched to a gene; V was cut back by 3 bases and J by 5 bases. Germline CDR1 and CDR2: SGHNT and YYREEE (reference sequence). The chain's CDR3 is CASSSGTGVHEQYF. The DNA of the CDR3 is TGTGCCAGCAGCTCCGGGACAGGGGTTCACGAGCAGTACTTC.

The chain joins TRBV29-1 to TRBJ2-3; no firm D call. Trimming stripped 4 bases from V and 5 bases from J, with 31 bases between. The CDR3 runs to 19 residues. In germline, CDR1 is SQVTM, CDR2 ANQGSEA. CDR3 loop: CSVARFSVSGLQSQDTQYF. The DNA for the CDR3 is TGCAGCGTTGCGCGTTTTTCTGTTTCTGGGCTGCAGAGCCAAGATACGCAGTATTTT.

This clone occurred once. V is TRBV5-1 and J is TRBJ2-7; 8 bases are shared with TRBD1. Germline trimming cut 5 bases from V and 4 bases from J; bases unmatched to any gene: 11. CDR1 SGHRS and CDR2 YFSETQ come from the germline V gene. There are 15 residues in the CDR3. CDR3 sequence (DNA): TGCGCCAGCAGGCCAGGACAGGGCAATTGGTACGAGCAGTACTTC. It specifies CASRPGQGNWYEQYF.

The rearrangement links TRBV28 to TRBJ2-7; no reliable D call. There are 16 residues in the CDR3. The V and J ends lost 5 bases and 0 bases respectively, with 17 bases between them. CDR1 is MDHEN, CDR2 SYDVKM, per germline. The CDR3 is CASSPPLFKSSYEQYF. The CDR3, as DNA: TGTGCCAGCAGTCCCCCGTTATTCAAGAGCTCCTACGAGCAGTACTTC.

This rearrangement joins TRBV4-1 to TRBJ2-3; D remains unclear. Germline V gene data show CDR1 as MGHRA and CDR2 as YSYEKL. The CDR3 is made up of 11 amino acids. V was pared by 2 bases and J by 8 bases, with 5 bases between. CDR3 DNA: TGCGCCAGCAGCCAATCGGGTACGCAGTATTTT. It translates to CASSQSGTQYF.

This clone appeared a few times. The chain couples TRBV2 to TRBJ1-5, with D possibly being TRBD1 (5 bases). Trimming cost V 2 bases and J 6 bases, with 11 bases left between them. CDR1 is SNHLY and CDR2 is FYNNEI in the germline V gene. The CDR3 is 14 residues long. For the CDR3, the DNA is TGTGCCAGCAGTGAAAGGGGTGGTATTCAGCCCCAGCATTTT. Protein sequence: CASSERGGIQPQHF.

This clone has more than one count but fewer than ten. The chain uses TRBV29-1 and TRBJ1-1; D not resolved. Trimming left V 1 base short and J 1 base short, with 7 bases between. Germline loops: CDR1 SQVTM, CDR2 ANQGSEA. The CDR3 loop spans 13 amino acids. The CDR3 here is CSVEVVENTEAFF. In nucleotides, the CDR3 is TGCAGCGTTGAAGTTGTCGAGAACACTGAAGCTTTCTTT.